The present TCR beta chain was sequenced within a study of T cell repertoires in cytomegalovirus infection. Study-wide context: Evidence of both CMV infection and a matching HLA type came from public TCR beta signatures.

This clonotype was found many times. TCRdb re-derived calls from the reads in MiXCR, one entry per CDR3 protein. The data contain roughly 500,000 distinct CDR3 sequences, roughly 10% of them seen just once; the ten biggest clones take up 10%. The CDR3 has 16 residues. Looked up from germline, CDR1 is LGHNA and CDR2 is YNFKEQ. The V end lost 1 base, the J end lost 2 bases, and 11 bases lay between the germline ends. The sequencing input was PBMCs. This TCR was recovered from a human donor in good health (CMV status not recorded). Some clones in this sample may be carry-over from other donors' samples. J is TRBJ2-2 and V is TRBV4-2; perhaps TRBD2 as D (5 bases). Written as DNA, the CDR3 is TGTGCCAGCAGCCAAGTGGGGAGTGGCAACACCGGGGAGCTGTTTTTT. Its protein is CASSQVGSGNTGELFF.